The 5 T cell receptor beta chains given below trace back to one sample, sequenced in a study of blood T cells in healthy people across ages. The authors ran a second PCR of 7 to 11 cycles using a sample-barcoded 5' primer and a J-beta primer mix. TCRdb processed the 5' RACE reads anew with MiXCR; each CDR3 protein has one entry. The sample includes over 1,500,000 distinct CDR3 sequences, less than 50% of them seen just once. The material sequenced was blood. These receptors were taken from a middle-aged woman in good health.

The chain's CDR3 is CASSSPGDSLSSPLHF. The CDR3 nucleotides are TGTGCCAGCAGCTCACCCGGGGACAGTTTGAGTTCACCCCTCCACTTT. This chain links TRBV7-2 with TRBJ1-6; 7 positions match TRBD1. The V and J ends lost 4 bases and 9 bases, in that order; junction bases with no gene match: 12. CDR1 is SGHTA, CDR2 FQGNSA, per germline. This CDR3 has 16 amino acids.

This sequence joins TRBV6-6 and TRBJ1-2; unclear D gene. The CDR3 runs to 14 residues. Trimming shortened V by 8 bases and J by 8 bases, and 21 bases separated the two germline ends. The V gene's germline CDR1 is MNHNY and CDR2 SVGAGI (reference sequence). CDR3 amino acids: CASRQATKDRGYTF. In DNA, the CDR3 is TGTGCCAGCCGCCAGGCGACTAAAGACCGGGGCTACACCTTC.

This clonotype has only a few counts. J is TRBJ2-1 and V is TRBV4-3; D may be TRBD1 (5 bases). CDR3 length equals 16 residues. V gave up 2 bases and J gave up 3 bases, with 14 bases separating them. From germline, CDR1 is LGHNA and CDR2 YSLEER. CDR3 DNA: TGCGCCAGCAGCCAAAAACAGGCCCTCTACTACAATGAGCAGTTCTTC. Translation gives CASSQKQALYYNEQFF.

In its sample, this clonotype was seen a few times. CDR3 bases: TGCGCCAGCAGCTCCACGGGGCCAGGGAAAGAGACCCAGTACTTC. This sequence encodes CASSSTGPGKETQYF. The chain is built from TRBV5-1 and TRBJ2-5; the D call may be TRBD1 or TRBD2 (5 bases each). Germline CDR1 SGHRS, CDR2 YFSETQ. The CDR3 sequence is 15 residues long. Trimming shortened V by 3 bases and J by 3 bases, and 15 bases separated the two germline ends. The variable domain in full, completed from reference TRBV5-1 and TRBJ2-5, reads KAGVTQTPRYLIKTRGQQVTLSCSPISGHRSVSWYQQTPGQGLQFLFEYFSETQRNKGNFPGRFSGRQFSNSRSEMNVSTLELGDSALYLCASSSTGPGKETQYFGPGTRLLVL.

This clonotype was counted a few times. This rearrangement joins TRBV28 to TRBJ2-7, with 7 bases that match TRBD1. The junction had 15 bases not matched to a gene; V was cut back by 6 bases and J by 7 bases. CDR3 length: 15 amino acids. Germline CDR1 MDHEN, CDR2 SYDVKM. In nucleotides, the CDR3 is TGTGCCAGCAGACGACAGGGAATCGAAAAGGGGGAGCAGTACTTC. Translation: CASRRQGIEKGEQYF.